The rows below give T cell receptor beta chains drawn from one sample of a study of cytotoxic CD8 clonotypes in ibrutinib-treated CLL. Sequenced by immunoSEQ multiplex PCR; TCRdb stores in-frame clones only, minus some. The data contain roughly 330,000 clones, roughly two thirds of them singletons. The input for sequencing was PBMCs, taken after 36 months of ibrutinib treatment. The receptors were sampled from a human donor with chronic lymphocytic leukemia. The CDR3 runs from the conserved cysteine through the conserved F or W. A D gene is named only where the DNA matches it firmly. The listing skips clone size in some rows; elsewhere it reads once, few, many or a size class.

CDR3 protein: CASSVRTSGVGSYNEQFF
CDR3 DNA: TGTGCCAGCAGCGTCAGGACTAGCGGCGTTGGGTCCTACAATGAGCAGTTCTTC
clone size: once
D gene: TRBD2
V gene: TRBV9
J gene: TRBJ2-1

CDR3 protein: CASSFWAGDNSPLHF
CDR3 DNA: TGTGCCAGCAGTTTTTGGGCGGGGGATAATTCACCCCTCCACTTT
clone size: .
D gene: .
V gene: TRBV27
J gene: TRBJ1-6

CDR3 protein: CASSELRVSTDTQYF
CDR3 DNA: TGTGCCAGCAGTGAATTGCGGGTTAGCACAGATACGCAGTATTTT
clone size: .
D gene: .
V gene: TRBV25-1
J gene: TRBJ2-3

CDR3 protein: CASSSTTSGTGELFF
CDR3 DNA: TGTGCCAGCAGCTCAACTACTAGCGGAACCGGGGAGCTGTTTTTT
clone size: .
D gene: TRBD2
V gene: TRBV7-7
J gene: TRBJ2-2

CDR3 protein: CASSNHGQENTGELFF
CDR3 DNA: TGTGCCAGCAGTAACCACGGACAGGAGAACACCGGGGAGCTGTTTTTT
clone size: .
D gene: TRBD1
V gene: TRBV6-7
J gene: TRBJ2-2

CDR3 protein: CASSLGQNTGELFF
CDR3 DNA: TGCGCCAGCAGCCTGGGACAGAACACCGGGGAGCTGTTTTTT
clone size: .
D gene: .
V gene: TRBV5-1
J gene: TRBJ2-2

CDR3 protein: CASSRDRGYGYTF
CDR3 DNA: TGTGCCAGCAGTCGGGACAGGGGCTATGGCTACACCTTC
clone size: .
D gene: TRBD1
V gene: TRBV6-4
J gene: TRBJ1-2

CDR3 protein: CVTSGSSYNEQFF
CDR3 DNA: TGTGTGACTAGCGGGAGCTCCTACAATGAGCAGTTCTTC
clone size: few
D gene: TRBD2
V gene: TRBV15
J gene: TRBJ2-1

CDR3 protein: CASSRGPGQGQSYEQYF
CDR3 DNA: TGTGCCAGCTCACGAGGACCGGGACAGGGGCAATCCTACGAGCAGTACTTC
clone size: .
D gene: TRBD1
V gene: TRBV18
J gene: TRBJ2-7

CDR3 protein: CASSLRSIGATEAFF
CDR3 DNA: TGTGCCAGCAGCTTAAGGTCAATAGGAGCCACTGAAGCTTTCTTT
clone size: .
D gene: .
V gene: TRBV7-3
J gene: TRBJ1-1

CDR3 protein: CASSVGAKDYGYTF
CDR3 DNA: TGTGCCAGCAGCGTGGGGGCGAAGGACTATGGCTACACCTTC
clone size: .
D gene: .
V gene: TRBV9
J gene: TRBJ1-2

CDR3 protein: CAISDIGFEQYF
CDR3 DNA: TGTGCCATCAGTGATATAGGGTTCGAGCAGTACTTC
clone size: .
D gene: .
V gene: TRBV10-3
J gene: TRBJ2-7

CDR3 protein: CASSGGSPPGLAGGYEQYF
CDR3 DNA: TGTGCCAGCAGCGGCGGATCTCCTCCGGGACTAGCGGGAGGGTACGAGCAGTACTTC
clone size: .
D gene: TRBD2
V gene: TRBV9
J gene: TRBJ2-7

CDR3 protein: CASSEQGVGNTEAFF
CDR3 DNA: TGTGCCAGCAGTGAACAGGGAGTAGGGAACACTGAAGCTTTCTTT
clone size: .
D gene: .
V gene: TRBV2
J gene: TRBJ1-1

CDR3 protein: CASKPKLAGRPDTQYF
CDR3 DNA: TGTGCCAGCAAGCCCAAACTAGCGGGAAGGCCAGATACGCAGTATTTT
clone size: .
D gene: TRBD2
V gene: TRBV5-4
J gene: TRBJ2-3

CDR3 protein: CASRGPGTGELFF
CDR3 DNA: TGTGCCAGCCGGGGTCCCGGCACCGGGGAGCTGTTTTTT
clone size: .
D gene: .
V gene: TRBV7-2
J gene: TRBJ2-2

CDR3 protein: CASRTRPDEQFF
CDR3 DNA: TGTGCCAGCAGAACTAGGCCCGATGAGCAGTTCTTC
clone size: .
D gene: .
V gene: TRBV27
J gene: TRBJ2-1

CDR3 protein: CASSQDPAGGYGYTF
CDR3 DNA: TGTGCCAGCAGCCAAGATCCGGCAGGGGGTTATGGCTACACCTTC
clone size: .
D gene: TRBD1
V gene: TRBV14
J gene: TRBJ1-2

CDR3 protein: CASSQDTLFGNEQFF
CDR3 DNA: TGCGCCAGCAGCCAAGATACCCTTTTTGGGAATGAGCAGTTCTTC
clone size: .
D gene: .
V gene: TRBV4-3
J gene: TRBJ2-1

CDR3 protein: CASSLAGTGVGYEQYF
CDR3 DNA: TGCGCCAGCAGCTTAGCCGGGACAGGGGTAGGGTACGAGCAGTACTTC
clone size: .
D gene: TRBD1
V gene: TRBV5-1
J gene: TRBJ2-7

CDR3 protein: CASSLGAGDEQYF
CDR3 DNA: TGTGCCAGCAGCTTAGGGGCAGGGGACGAGCAGTACTTC
clone size: .
D gene: .
V gene: TRBV13
J gene: TRBJ2-7

CDR3 protein: CASSLSSLQREDASSTDTQYF
CDR3 DNA: TGTGCCAGCAGTTTATCCTCCCTCCAGCGGGAGGACGCTTCTAGCACAGATACGCAGTATTTT
clone size: few
D gene: TRBD2
V gene: TRBV27
J gene: TRBJ2-3

CDR3 protein: CASIPSGSYGYTF
CDR3 DNA: TGTGCCAGCATCCCTTCAGGGAGCTATGGCTACACCTTC
clone size: .
D gene: .
V gene: TRBV7-9
J gene: TRBJ1-2

CDR3 protein: CASRLGLAENTGELFF
CDR3 DNA: TGTGCCAGCCGACTAGGACTAGCGGAAAACACCGGGGAGCTGTTTTTT
clone size: few
D gene: TRBD2
V gene: TRBV18
J gene: TRBJ2-2

CDR3 protein: CASTEGYGYTF
CDR3 DNA: TGTGCCAGCACTGAGGGATATGGCTACACCTTC
clone size: .
D gene: .
V gene: TRBV6-6
J gene: TRBJ1-2

CDR3 protein: CASSTRRTLTSGDQFGTDTQYF
CDR3 DNA: TGTGCCAGTAGTACTCGCCGCACCCTGACTAGCGGGGACCAATTTGGCACAGATACGCAGTATTTT
clone size: .
D gene: TRBD2
V gene: TRBV19
J gene: TRBJ2-3

CDR3 protein: CASSPRQGIGANVLTF
CDR3 DNA: TGTGCCAGCTCACCCCGACAGGGGATTGGGGCCAACGTCCTGACTTTC
clone size: once
D gene: TRBD1
V gene: TRBV18
J gene: TRBJ2-6